This T cell receptor (beta chain) was captured by sequencing in a study of neurological immune-mediated disorders. General study findings and limits: Subjects shared no identical expanded-clone CDR3 amino acid sequences, suggesting private TCR-beta repertoires in all groups. Multiple sclerosis patients had less TCR clonal expansion than even healthy controls, unlike HTLV-1-associated myelopathy.

Time point reported: longitudinal time-point 1 (baseline). A total of 2 million PBMCs stored at -80 degrees C provided the unsorted libraries. This clonotype was counted many times. As yet, its antigen is unknown. The cDNA was generated through 5'RACE incorporating 10-nucleotide random UMIs. TCRdb recomputed calls from the 5' RACE reads with MiXCR, one row per CDR3 protein. Among more than 70,000 distinct CDR3 sequences listed, about 9.4% were seen once. Germline trimming cut 0 bases from V and 2 bases from J; bases unmatched to any gene: 7. The CDR3 runs 16 residues. Looked up from germline, CDR1 is DFQATT and CDR2 is SNEGSKA (reference sequence).

Source material: PBMCs. The chain combines TRBV20-1 with TRBJ2-1, with 7 bases matching TRBD1. The origin of this receptor is a man younger than 40 in good health. Here the CDR3 DNA reads TGCAGTGCTAGAGATTTACGGACAGGTACCTACAATGAGCAGTTCTTC. Translating it yields CSARDLRTGTYNEQFF.